Each of the 18 T cell receptor beta chains below was sequenced from the same sample in a study of cytomegalovirus exposure and HLA in healthy donors. A multiplex PCR was run with 60 Vbeta primers and 13 Jbeta primers. Here immunoSEQ multiplex PCR was the method, and the copy in TCRdb shows in-frame clones only, minus some. Of around 200,000 clones in the sample, approximately 80% were seen once. Material for sequencing was PBMCs. All receptors come from a woman in her forties or fifties in good health and CMV-seropositive.

CDR3 residues: CASSPGDYSGNTIYF. CDR3 nucleotides: TGCGCCAGCAGCCCCGGGGACTACTCTGGAAACACCATATATTTT. The J gene is TRBJ1-3, the V gene TRBV5-1; tentative D call: TRBD1 (5 bases). This CDR3 contains 15 residues. V lost 4 bases and J lost 0, with 11 bases in between. Germline V gene lookup returns CDR1 SGHRS and CDR2 YFSETQ.

The chain uses TRBV7-6 and TRBJ1-6; unclear D gene. Germline CDR1 reads SGHVS; CDR2 reads FNYEAQ. V was trimmed by 2 bases and J by 5 bases, leaving 7 bases between them. The CDR3 has 14 amino acids. For the CDR3, the DNA is TGTGCCAGCAGCTTAACAGTTAATAATTCACCCCTCCACTTT. Its protein is CASSLTVNNSPLHF.

This rearrangement joins TRBV11-2 to TRBJ1-3; 7 nucleotides line up with TRBD1. Looked up from germline, CDR1 is SGHAT and CDR2 is FQNNGV. J was trimmed by 0 bases and V by 5 bases; bases with no gene match: 4. The CDR3 totals 15 residues. The CDR3 is CASSLGGGSGNTIYF. CDR3 nucleotides: TGTGCCAGCAGCCTAGGGGGCGGCTCTGGAAACACCATATATTTT.

The chain has TRBV6-4 and TRBJ2-3; 9 nucleotides agree with TRBD2. V lost 0 bases and J lost 4; bases outside the gene matches: 5. Germline values: CDR1 MRHNA, CDR2 SNTAGT. CDR3 length: 16 amino acids. CDR3 sequence reads: CASSDSLAGGPDTQYF. For the CDR3, the DNA is TGTGCCAGCAGTGACTCACTCGCGGGGGGGCCAGATACGCAGTATTTT.

The chain joins TRBV5-1 to TRBJ1-1; TRBD1 might be the D (6 bases). This CDR3 has 15 residues. Germline V CDR1 and CDR2: SGHRS, YFSETQ. Trimming stripped 4 bases from V and 5 bases from J, with 18 bases between. The CDR3 loop is CASSLGPGGATEAFF. The CDR3 DNA reads as TGCGCCAGCAGCCTGGGGCCGGGGGGCGCTACTGAAGCTTTCTTT.

The CDR3 reads CASSETSGLKNIQYF. The CDR3 DNA reads as TGTGCCAGCAGTGAGACTAGCGGTTTAAAAAACATTCAGTACTTC. This sequence joins TRBV2 and TRBJ2-4; 9 bases line up with TRBD2. Trimming took 3 bases from V and 4 from J; bases not matched to a gene: 4. The length of the CDR3 is 15 residues. Germline V gene sequence: CDR1 SNHLY, CDR2 FYNNEI.

V and J are TRBV6-6 and TRBJ1-5; the match to TRBD1 covers 9 bases. J gave up 2 bases and V 5 bases, and 1 base lay outside the gene matches. The CDR3 covers 14 residues. Germline loops: CDR1 MNHNY, CDR2 SVGAGI (reference sequence). DNA for the CDR3: TGTGCCAGCAGTCGGACAGGGGGCAATCAGCCCCAGCATTTT. This sequence encodes CASSRTGGNQPQHF.

This chain connects TRBV11-2 to TRBJ2-5; D unresolved. V shed 1 base and J shed 1 base, with 10 bases lying between them. Germline V gives CDR1 SGHAT, CDR2 FQNNGV. The CDR3 totals 15 residues. CDR3 bases: TGTGCCAGCAGCTTAGGAGGAGTCATCCAAGAGACCCAGTACTTC. It codes for CASSLGGVIQETQYF. The whole variable domain, filled in from reference TRBV11-2 and TRBJ2-5, reads EAGVAQSPRYKIIEKRQSVAFWCNPISGHATLYWYQQILGQGPKLLIQFQNNGVVDDSQLPKDRFSAERLKGVDSTLKIQPAKLEDSAVYLCASSLGGVIQETQYFGPGTRLLVL.

This sequence joins TRBV25-1 and TRBJ1-5; 7 positions match TRBD1. The CDR3 extends over 14 amino acids. Germline V gene lookup returns CDR1 MGHDK and CDR2 SYGVNS. J lost 3 bases, V lost 9 bases, and 8 bases had no gene match. For the CDR3, the DNA is TGTGCCAGACTCCGGGACAGAGACAATCAGCCCCAGCATTTT. It is translated as CARLRDRDNQPQHF. Full variable domain (rest looked up from reference TRBV25-1 and TRBJ1-5): EADIYQTPRYLVIGTGKKITLECSQTMGHDKMYWYQQDPGMELHLIHYSYGVNSTEKGDLSSESTVSRIRTEHFPLTLESARPSHTSQYLCARLRDRDNQPQHFGDGTRLSIL.

As to this clone: The same CDR3 is also encoded by other DNA sequences in this sample. CDR3 nucleotides: TGTGCCAGCAGCTCTACTAGGGGGACAGCTAACTATGGCTACACCTTC. Translating it yields CASSSTRGTANYGYTF. The V and J genes are TRBV7-2 and TRBJ1-2, with 7 bases matching TRBD1. The length of the CDR3 is 16 residues. CDR1 and CDR2 from the germline V gene are SGHTA and FQGNSA. Trimming removed 4 bases from V and 0 bases from J; junction bases left unmatched: 8.

The V and J genes are TRBV7-9 and TRBJ2-5; the D gene is possibly TRBD2 (6 bases). Trimming took 5 bases from V and 3 from J, leaving 19 bases between them. The CDR3 has 16 residues. The V gene's germline CDR1 is SEHNR and CDR2 FQNEAQ (reference sequence). The CDR3 nucleotides read TGTGCCAGCAGCCCTCGAGGGCGGGGTGTCGAAGAGACCCAGTACTTC. The encoded protein is CASSPRGRGVEETQYF.

The chain employs TRBV7-9 and TRBJ2-1, with 7 bases matching TRBD2. V shed 3 bases and J 13 bases; nucleotides not matched to a gene: 12. This CDR3 region has 14 residues. CDR1 SEHNR and CDR2 FQNEAQ come from the germline V gene (reference sequence). CDR3 protein: CASSFAGVSLSQFF. CDR3 nucleotide sequence: TGTGCCAGCAGCTTCGCGGGGGTTAGTCTGAGTCAGTTCTTC.

The V call is TRBV6-1, the J call TRBJ1-2; TRBD1 matches 7 bases. Trimming removed 10 bases from V and 1 base from J; junction bases left unmatched: 9. The CDR3 runs 14 residues. CDR1 and CDR2 (germline): MNHNS, SASEGT. The CDR3 nucleotides read TGTGCCACCACCCCGGGACAGATTAACTATGGCTACACCTTC. It specifies CATTPGQINYGYTF.

V is TRBV6-1 and J is TRBJ2-7; 7 positions agree with TRBD1. The germline V gene has CDR1 MNHNS and CDR2 SASEGT. The CDR3 extends over 12 amino acids. Losses at the gene ends were 6 bases for V and 7 bases for J; bases not matched to a gene: 6. The CDR3 DNA sequence: TGTGCCAGCAGGACAGGGCTATTGGAGCAGTACTTC. Amino acid sequence: CASRTGLLEQYF.

The chain carries TRBV27 and TRBJ1-1; D not resolved. The germline V and J ends were trimmed by 0 bases and 5 bases, with 13 bases remaining between them. Germline V gives CDR1 MNHEY, CDR2 SMNVEV (reference sequence). The CDR3 runs 15 residues. CDR3 amino acids: CASSLSSGIGTEAFF. Written as DNA, the CDR3 is TGTGCCAGCAGTTTATCCTCGGGTATCGGGACTGAAGCTTTCTTT.

This chain links TRBV19 with TRBJ2-7, with D possibly matching TRBD2 (5 bases). The CDR3 spans 12 residues. Germline-derived CDR1 and CDR2 are LNHDA and SQIVND (reference sequence). The V end lost 8 bases, the J end lost 2 bases, and 10 bases lay between the germline ends. The CDR3 here is CASQDSAYEQYF. Here the CDR3 DNA reads TGTGCCAGTCAGGATAGCGCCTACGAGCAGTACTTC.

This sequence joins TRBV5-1 and TRBJ2-2; 8 bases match TRBD1. V lost 4 bases to trimming and J lost 4 bases; unmatched junction nucleotides: 6. The CDR3 consists of 15 residues. CDR1 is SGHRS, CDR2 YFSETQ, per germline. CDR3 residues: CASSALDRATGELFF. CDR3 sequence (DNA): TGCGCCAGCAGCGCGCTGGACAGGGCCACCGGGGAGCTGTTTTTT.

The J gene is TRBJ1-2, the V gene TRBV28; D not resolved. Germline CDR1 MDHEN, CDR2 SYDVKM. With 6 bases removed from V and 0 bases from J, the gap between germline ends came to 14 bases. The CDR3 spans 15 residues. CDR3 residues: CASRPVRPTNYGYTF. CDR3 in DNA: TGTGCCAGCAGACCCGTCAGGCCGACTAACTATGGCTACACCTTC.